This is a list of T cell receptor beta chains from one sample in a study of regulatory T cells in long-lasting Graves disease. Via MiXCR, TCRdb re-called the multiplex PCR reads, giving one row per CDR3 protein. Here the sample spans about 400,000 distinct CDR3 sequences, approximately 16% being singletons. This sample was shared with a second study, whose subject was T cells in Graves' hyperthyroidism and ophthalmopathy.

Sample: peripheral blood mononuclear cells (PBMCs), taken at new diagnosis, from a patient treated with antithyroid drugs. The receptors were gathered from a woman in her 40s with Graves disease. The CDR3 runs from the conserved cysteine through the conserved F or W. The order of the fields is J gene, V gene, D gene, clone size, CDR3 DNA, CDR3 protein. D genes are given only for firm matches. Clone size is given for some rows only: seen once, a few or many times, or a class if the clone is expanded.

>TRBJ2-5|TRBV4-3|.|.
TGCGCCAGCAGCCAAGATGGGACCCAAAGAGAGACCCAGTACTTC
CASSQDGTQRETQYF
>TRBJ2-7|TRBV12-3/TRBV12-4|.|many
TGTGCCAGCAGTTTAGCGGGGCAGGTTGCCAAGGGGGAGCAGTACTTC
CASSLAGQVAKGEQYF
>TRBJ1-2|TRBV29-1|.|.
TGCAGCGTTGACGGGACAACTAACTATGGCTACACCTTC
CSVDGTTNYGYTF
>TRBJ2-5|TRBV4-3|.|.
TGCGCCAGCAGCCAAGAATATAGCGGTCTATCCCAAGAGACCCAGTACTTC
CASSQEYSGLSQETQYF
>TRBJ2-2|TRBV9|.|many
TGTGCCAGCAGCCAAAGCGGGTCGGGCACCGGGGAGCTGTTTTTT
CASSQSGSGTGELFF
>TRBJ2-1|TRBV4-1|TRBD1|many
TGCGCCAGCAGCCAAGGACAGGGGAGCTCCTACAATGAGCAGTTCTTC
CASSQGQGSSYNEQFF
>TRBJ2-7|TRBV11-2|TRBD2|many
TGTGCCAGCAGCCCTCTAGCGGGAGGTAACTACGAGCAGTACTTC
CASSPLAGGNYEQYF
>TRBJ1-3|TRBV20-1|.|.
TGCAGTGCTAGCTCCGGCTCTGGAAACACCATATATTTT
CSASSGSGNTIYF
>TRBJ2-1|TRBV7-9|TRBD1|.
TGTGCCAGCAGCCCCCCGGCGGGGACAGGGAAAGGGTCCTACAATGAGCAGTTCTTC
CASSPPAGTGKGSYNEQFF
>TRBJ1-4|TRBV27|TRBD1|.
TGTGCCAGCAGTCCGAGACAGGGTTGGGAAAAACTGTTTTTT
CASSPRQGWEKLFF
>TRBJ1-6|TRBV3-1|.|many
TGTGCCAGCAGCCAAGTTGAGGGTAATTCACCCCTCCACTTT
CASSQVEGNSPLHF
>TRBJ1-5|TRBV3-1|TRBD1|many
TGTGCCAGCAGCCAAGACAGGGGGCACGATCAGCCCCAGCATTTT
CASSQDRGHDQPQHF
>TRBJ2-7|TRBV10-2|.|many
TGCGCCAGCAGTGAGTCCCGAAGCGCCTACGAGCAGTACTTC
CASSESRSAYEQYF
>TRBJ1-4|TRBV27|.|many
TGTGCCAGCAGTATACAGGAGGGGGAAAAACTGTTTTTT
CASSIQEGEKLFF
>TRBJ2-7|TRBV19|TRBD2|many
TGTGCCAGTAGTATGGCGGGAGAGAGCTCCTACGAGCAGTACTTC
CASSMAGESSYEQYF
>TRBJ2-3|TRBV6-2/TRBV6-3|.|.
TGTGCCAGCAGGGGCAGACTGAGCACAGATACGCAGTATTTT
CASRGRLSTDTQYF
>TRBJ2-6|TRBV11-2|.|many
TGTGCCAGCAGCTTAGAACTCGGTGGGGCCAACGTCCTGACTTTC
CASSLELGGANVLTF
>TRBJ2-3|TRBV19|.|few
TGTGCCAGTAGTATAGGGGACACCTACACAGATACGCAGTATTTT
CASSIGDTYTDTQYF
>TRBJ1-3|TRBV12-3/TRBV12-4|.|once
TGTGCCAGCAGCGATAGTAGAGGAGGGGGTTCTGGAAACACCATATATTTT
CASSDSRGGGSGNTIYF
>TRBJ2-5|TRBV7-6|.|many
TGTGCCAGCAGCCCCCGTCTTTCCGGAGTAGAGACCCAGTACTTC
CASSPRLSGVETQYF
>TRBJ2-3|TRBV3-1|.|many
TGTGCCAGCAGCAAAACCGGGACCCCTCCCGGAGATACGCAGTATTTT
CASSKTGTPPGDTQYF
>TRBJ2-2|TRBV3-1|TRBD2|many
TGTGCCAGCAGCCATCGAGCGGGAGGGACATTAGGGGAGCTGTTTTTT
CASSHRAGGTLGELFF
>TRBJ2-7|TRBV6-5|.|many
TGTGCCAGCAGTTACGTGGGTGGAGAGCAGTACTTC
CASSYVGGEQYF
>TRBJ2-7|TRBV6-1|TRBD1|many
TGTGCCAGCCACAGGGGGCAGGGGTACGAGCAGTACTTC
CASHRGQGYEQYF
>TRBJ2-7|TRBV20-1|TRBD2|many
TGCAGTGCTAGTGGGGTAGCGGGTATGACCTACGAGCAGTACTTC
CSASGVAGMTYEQYF
>TRBJ2-5|TRBV2|.|many
TGTGCCAGCACGGAAGCGATTAATAGTTTGGAGACCCAGTACTTC
CASTEAINSLETQYF
>TRBJ2-1|TRBV24-1|TRBD2|many
TGTGCCACCAGTGATTCCTTAGCGGGAGGCACCTACAATGAGCAGTTCTTC
CATSDSLAGGTYNEQFF
>TRBJ2-7|TRBV10-2|TRBD2|few
TGCGCCAGCAAGAGAGCGGGAGGGGCCTACGAGCAGTACTTC
CASKRAGGAYEQYF
>TRBJ1-5|TRBV3-1|.|many
TGTGCCAGCAGCCAAGGGTTCCTTCAGCCCCAGCATTTT
CASSQGFLQPQHF
>TRBJ2-5|TRBV7-9|.|few
TGTGCCAGCAGCGCTACGACAGCGGACCAAGAGACCCAGTACTTC
CASSATTADQETQYF
>TRBJ2-1|TRBV25-1|TRBD2|many
TGTGCCAGCAGTTCTATGAGGACTAGCGGGTTAACCTACAATGAGCAGTTCTTC
CASSSMRTSGLTYNEQFF
>TRBJ1-2|TRBV11-2|TRBD1|many
TGCGCCAGCAGCTTGTCGACGGACAGGGCGTCCGCTAACTATGGCTACACCTTC
CASSLSTDRASANYGYTF
>TRBJ2-7|TRBV7-9|TRBD2|.
TGTGCCAGCAGCCAGGCCGGGACTAGCCCCTACGAGCAGTACTTC
CASSQAGTSPYEQYF
>TRBJ2-2|TRBV20-1|.|.
TGCAGTGCTTTTAGCGCCGGGGAGCTGTTTTTT
CSAFSAGELFF
>TRBJ2-2|TRBV19|TRBD1|.
TGTGCCAGTAGTATAGATGCAGGGGGAACCGGGGAGCTGTTTTTT
CASSIDAGGTGELFF
>TRBJ2-1|TRBV6-1|.|many
TGTGCCAGCAGAGCTCTTATTAGGCTAGTAGCTGACAATGAGCAGTTCTTC
CASRALIRLVADNEQFF
>TRBJ1-2|TRBV5-1|TRBD1|few
TGCGCCAGCAGCTTGGCCGGGACAGGGGGCTATGGCTACACCTTC
CASSLAGTGGYGYTF